This T cell receptor (beta chain) was recovered during a study of T cells in Graves' hyperthyroidism and ophthalmopathy. CDR3 length equals 21 residues. Germline trimming cut 5 bases from V and 2 bases from J; bases unmatched to any gene: 22. Germline V gene data show CDR1 as MDHEN and CDR2 as SYDVKM. Active moderate-to-severe ophthalmopathy, Clinical Activity Score at least 3, NOSPECS at least 4, under 3 months' duration. The authors took PBMCs from 8.5 to 10 ml fresh peripheral blood. General observations from the study: In simple terms, a model built on 13 V-J features told ophthalmopathy apart from stable hyperthyroidism.

RNA transcripts served as the template for amplifying TCR beta CDR3 regions. The study used the HTBI primer set for a first-round RT-PCR of the TCR CDR3. TCRdb reprocessed the multiplex PCR reads via MiXCR and lists one record per CDR3 protein. Among roughly 290,000 distinct CDR3 sequences listed, more than 15% were seen once. In its sample, this clonotype was seen many times. No antigen is known for it. Specimen: blood. V gene TRBV28 combines with J gene TRBJ2-7, with 12 bases fitting TRBD1. This TCR derives from a woman aged 55-69 years with Graves' ophthalmopathy. The CDR3 loop is CASSLNNPGQGALGRPYEQYF. CDR3 nucleotides: TGTGCCAGCAGTCTTAATAATCCGGGACAGGGGGCTTTGGGTCGCCCCTACGAGCAGTACTTC.